This note documents a single TCR beta chain sequence. The table came from immunoSEQ multiplex PCR; TCRdb's copy has only in-frame clones and leaves some out. Here the sample spans some 240,000 clones, approximately 80% being singletons. Germline-derived CDR1 and CDR2 are KGHSH and LQKENI. The CDR3 runs 16 residues. V was cut by 3 bases and J by 3 bases, with 17 bases left in between. This sample is part of a study of blood T cell repertoires in COVID-19. Across the whole study: Sample material is recorded as cDNA or gDNA derived from T cells, B-cell-depleted T cells, or PBMCs.

The receptor's source is an elderly woman with COVID-19, enrolled during active disease. Sequenced: peripheral blood. The V and J genes are TRBV18 and TRBJ1-1, with no clear D. CDR3 amino acids: CASSPLRSPEDTEAFF. As DNA, the CDR3 is TGTGCCAGCTCACCCCTCAGGAGCCCGGAGGACACTGAAGCTTTCTTT. The full variable domain, rest sourced from reference TRBV18 and TRBJ1-1, is NAGVMQNPRHLVRRRGQEARLRCSPMKGHSHVYWYRQLPEEGLKFMVYLQKENIIDESGMPKERFSAEFPKEGPSILRIQQVVRGDSAAYFCASSPLRSPEDTEAFFGQGTRLTVV.